The rows below give T cell receptor beta chains drawn from one sample of a study of OX40 agonist ivuxolimab in advanced cancers. TCRdb's copy holds only in-frame clones and misses some; the assay was immunoSEQ multiplex PCR. This sample has approximately 23,000 clones, with about two thirds found just once. Material: CD4+ or CD8+ T cells sorted from blood, obtained in a trial of the OX40 agonist ivuxolimab. The receptor source for this set is an adult with an advanced solid tumor such as melanoma, head and neck, liver or kidney cancer. Each CDR3 is given with its conserved first and last residue. D genes are given only for firm matches. Only part of the rows carry a size: once, few, many, or a class if the clone is expanded.

V gene,clone size,J gene,D gene,CDR3 protein,CDR3 DNA
TRBV27,many,TRBJ2-1,TRBD2,CACGRGGQFF,TGTGCCTGCGGGCGGGGGGGGCAGTTCTTC
TRBV2,once,TRBJ1-5,.,CANSLSNQPQHF,TGTGCCAACTCTTTATCCAATCAGCCCCAGCATTTT
TRBV7-3,.,TRBJ2-3,TRBD1,CASSSEPGTGGPDTQYF,TGTGCCAGCAGCTCCGAGCCCGGGACAGGGGGACCAGATACGCAGTATTTT
TRBV5-8,.,TRBJ1-4,.,CASTTRVGEKLFF,TGTGCCAGCACCACGAGGGTCGGTGAAAAACTGTTTTTT
TRBV5-5,.,TRBJ1-2,.,CASSLWGEGYGYTF,TGTGCCAGCAGCTTGTGGGGAGAAGGCTATGGCTACACCTTC
TRBV7-2,few,TRBJ2-1,.,CASSLGGDPEQFF,TGTGCCAGCAGCTTAGGCGGGGACCCTGAGCAGTTCTTC
TRBV4-1,.,TRBJ2-7,.,CASSQEGSSYEQYF,TGCGCCAGCAGCCAAGAAGGCAGCTCCTACGAGCAGTACTTC
TRBV28,.,TRBJ1-5,.,CASSPTASGQPQHF,TGTGCCAGCAGTCCGACTGCCTCCGGGCAGCCCCAGCATTTT
TRBV27,.,TRBJ2-7,.,CASSKLGITGSYEQYF,TGTGCCAGCAGTAAATTAGGGATTACAGGGTCCTACGAGCAGTACTTC
TRBV11-3,.,TRBJ2-1,.,CASSSRGSYNEQFF,TGTGCCAGCAGCTCCCGGGGGTCCTACAATGAGCAGTTCTTC
TRBV11-3,.,TRBJ2-3,TRBD1,CASSSLRDRTDTQYF,TGTGCCAGCAGCTCACTCCGGGACAGGACAGATACGCAGTATTTT
TRBV7-8,once,TRBJ1-6,TRBD1,CASSTTGTGGNSPLHF,TGTGCCAGCAGCACCACCGGGACAGGTGGAAATTCACCCCTCCACTTT
TRBV4-3,once,TRBJ2-7,.,CASSQGTFKSSYEQYF,TGCGCCAGCAGCCAAGGTACTTTTAAGAGCTCCTACGAGCAGTACTTC
TRBV28,.,TRBJ2-3,TRBD1,CASSRDRRVLEYTQYF,TGTGCCAGCAGTCGGGACAGGAGAGTACTAGAATATACGCAGTATTTT
TRBV7-2,.,TRBJ1-6,.,CASSLIGTEDSPLHF,TGTGCCAGCAGCTTAATCGGGACGGAAGATTCACCCCTCCACTTT
TRBV28,.,TRBJ2-7,.,CASSNTHEQYF,TGTGCCAGCAGTAACACCCACGAGCAGTACTTC
TRBV12-5,.,TRBJ1-1,TRBD1,CASGPGTGNTEAFF,TGTGCTAGTGGCCCCGGGACAGGGAACACTGAAGCTTTCTTT
TRBV6-8,.,TRBJ2-7,.,CASSYLGEQYF,TGTGCCAGCAGTTACCTAGGGGAGCAGTACTTC
TRBV6-5,.,TRBJ2-1,.,CASSYKELNEQFF,TGTGCCAGCAGTTACAAGGAGTTGAATGAGCAGTTCTTC
TRBV5-4,.,TRBJ1-2,TRBD1,CASRSGTGGNDGYTF,TGTGCCAGCAGGTCTGGGACAGGGGGTAACGATGGCTACACCTTC
TRBV7-9,many,TRBJ1-1,.,CASSSLRAEAFF,TGTGCCAGCAGCTCCCTGAGGGCTGAAGCTTTCTTT
TRBV6-5,many,TRBJ2-3,.,CASSYSPGAFTDTQYF,TGTGCCAGCAGTTACTCGCCGGGGGCCTTCACAGATACGCAGTATTTT
TRBV7-9,few,TRBJ1-4,.,CASSDGPSTNEKLFF,TGTGCCAGCAGCGACGGACCCTCAACTAATGAAAAACTGTTTTTT
TRBV13,.,TRBJ1-6,.,CASSLGASSYNSPLHF,TGTGCCAGCAGCTTAGGAGCAAGCTCCTATAATTCACCCCTCCACTTT
TRBV9,.,TRBJ2-3,.,CASSSPEEGAITDTQYF,TGTGCCAGCAGCTCACCCGAGGAGGGGGCAATCACAGATACGCAGTATTTT
TRBV4-1,.,TRBJ2-7,TRBD1,CASSPGQLIYEQYF,TGCGCCAGCAGCCCGGGACAGTTGATCTACGAGCAGTACTTC
TRBV5-6,.,TRBJ2-7,.,CASSLFADFSSYEQYF,TGTGCCAGCAGCTTGTTCGCGGATTTCAGCTCCTACGAGCAGTACTTC
TRBV11-2,few,TRBJ1-3,.,CASSSRDGISGNTIYF,TGTGCCAGCAGCTCAAGGGACGGGATCTCTGGAAACACCATATATTTT
TRBV6-1,.,TRBJ1-5,.,CATKGWGDTDQPQHF,TGTGCCACCAAGGGGTGGGGGGACACCGATCAGCCCCAGCATTTT
TRBV28,.,TRBJ1-2,.,CASSSLDIYYGYTF,TGTGCCAGCAGTTCCCTGGACATTTACTATGGCTACACCTTC
TRBV4-3,once,TRBJ1-4,.,CASSSTKVSWEKLFF,TGCGCCAGCAGCTCCACGAAAGTATCATGGGAAAAACTGTTTTTT
TRBV30,.,TRBJ1-2,.,CAWSVGDGLYGYTF,TGTGCCTGGAGTGTCGGGGACGGGCTATATGGCTACACCTTC
TRBV10-3,once,TRBJ1-1,.,CATADSSYTEAFF,TGTGCCACCGCCGATAGCAGCTACACTGAAGCTTTCTTT
TRBV7-9,.,TRBJ1-6,.,CASSGRGKSSYNSPLHF,TGTGCCAGCAGCGGGAGAGGGAAGAGCTCCTATAATTCGCCCCTCCACTTT
TRBV27,few,TRBJ1-6,.,CASSWGDSPLHF,TGTGCCAGCAGTTGGGGCGATTCACCCCTCCACTTT
TRBV6-1,.,TRBJ1-2,.,CASSEAQGAYGYTF,TGTGCCAGCAGTGAAGCGCAGGGTGCCTATGGCTACACCTTC
TRBV7-6,medium-sized,TRBJ2-1,TRBD1,CASSPETGGLHEQFF,TGTGCCAGCAGCCCCGAGACAGGGGGACTGCATGAGCAGTTCTTC
TRBV10-3,.,TRBJ1-1,.,CAIRNHRGEGTEAFF,TGTGCCATCAGGAACCACCGGGGAGAGGGCACTGAAGCTTTCTTT
TRBV6-1,.,TRBJ2-1,.,CASSDPLVGSNEQFF,TGTGCCAGCAGTGATCCCCTAGTAGGGAGCAATGAGCAGTTCTTC
TRBV6-5,few,TRBJ2-3,TRBD2,CASSYGGGGADTQYF,TGTGCCAGCAGTTACGGCGGCGGGGGGGCAGATACGCAGTATTTT
TRBV6-6,.,TRBJ1-5,.,CASIGGVGNQPQHF,TGTGCCAGCATCGGGGGGGTGGGGAATCAGCCCCAGCATTTT
TRBV27,.,TRBJ2-2,TRBD2,CASSPLLAGGSGELFF,TGTGCCAGCAGTCCCTTACTAGCGGGGGGTTCCGGGGAGCTGTTTTTT
TRBV14,.,TRBJ2-3,.,CASSQPGGTDTQYF,TGTGCCAGCAGCCAGCCAGGGGGCACAGATACGCAGTATTTT
TRBV7-2,.,TRBJ2-5,TRBD2,CASSWTSGQETQYF,TGTGCCAGCAGCTGGACTAGCGGGCAAGAGACCCAGTACTTC
TRBV7-9,few,TRBJ2-1,TRBD1,CASRGQGVNNEQFF,TGTGCCAGCAGGGGACAGGGGGTGAACAATGAGCAGTTCTTC
TRBV27,large,TRBJ2-3,.,CASSLESFSTDTQYF,TGTGCCAGCAGTCTTGAGAGCTTTAGCACAGATACGCAGTATTTT
TRBV2,.,TRBJ1-1,.,CASRTRSNTEAFF,TGTGCCAGCAGGACTAGGAGTAACACTGAAGCTTTCTTT
TRBV13,.,TRBJ1-2,TRBD1,CASSRGTGGSNGYTF,TGTGCCAGCAGCCGGGGGACAGGGGGCTCGAATGGCTACACCTTC
TRBV6-6,few,TRBJ2-7,.,CASSYTQGGNEQYF,TGTGCCAGCAGTTACACCCAGGGGGGAAACGAGCAGTACTTC
TRBV29-1,once,TRBJ2-7,.,CSVVSDEQYF,TGCAGCGTTGTTTCGGACGAGCAGTACTTC
TRBV4-1,many,TRBJ2-2,TRBD1,CASNPSGQGPGELFF,TGCGCCAGCAACCCGTCGGGACAGGGTCCCGGGGAGCTGTTTTTT
TRBV30,.,TRBJ1-4,.,CAWSTPVRNEKLFF,TGTGCCTGGTCAACCCCGGTTCGGAATGAAAAACTGTTTTTT
TRBV6-1,once,TRBJ1-5,.,CASSILDAGNQPQHF,TGTGCCAGCAGCATACTCGACGCGGGCAATCAGCCCCAGCATTTT
TRBV29-1,few,TRBJ2-7,.,CSVWLFSATSYEQYF,TGCAGCGTTTGGTTGTTCTCCGCGACCTCCTACGAGCAGTACTTC
TRBV7-6,many,TRBJ2-2,TRBD1,CASSLVAGTGAGELFF,TGTGCCAGCAGCTTAGTAGCGGGGACAGGGGCCGGGGAGCTGTTTTTT